One and the same sample provided the 4 T cell receptor beta chains below, sequenced in a study of T cell responses to AZD1222 COVID-19 vaccine. The repertoire was sequenced with immunoSEQ multiplex PCR; TCRdb's copy has only in-frame clones and lacks some. The repertoire has 150,000 to 200,000 clones, approximately 94% of them found once; the top ten carry over 7.5%. The sample here was peripheral blood, taken on day 0 of AZD1222 vaccination. The receptors shown here come from an adult in good health.

The genes are TRBV28 and TRBJ1-1, with TRBD1 as a possible D gene (6 bases). Trimming removed 3 bases at V and 7 bases at J, with 18 bases between. The CDR3 contains 15 residues. CDR1 is MDHEN and CDR2 is SYDVKM in the germline V gene. CDR3 in DNA: TGTGCCAGCAGTTTGACAGGCGGCCGTAGGGGTGAAGCTTTCTTT. Protein: CASSLTGGRRGEAFF.

DNA of the CDR3: TGTGCCAGCAGCGAACCGTGGAGCGGGAGAGTCTTCAATGAGCAGTTCTTC. Translation: CASSEPWSGRVFNEQFF. The chain is built from TRBV6-4 and TRBJ2-1, with 8 bases that match TRBD2. Unmatched junction bases numbered 16, after V lost 6 bases and J lost 6 bases. The CDR3 totals 17 residues. Germline loops: CDR1 MRHNA, CDR2 SNTAGT.

The genes are TRBV4-1 and TRBJ2-7; tentative D call: TRBD2 (5 bases). The CDR3 is 17 amino acids. Germline lookup yields CDR1 MGHRA and CDR2 YSYEKL. Deletions cut 3 bases from V and 2 bases from J, with 20 bases between. In nucleotides, the CDR3 is TGCGCCAGCAGCCACCTCCCGGCTAGCTCAAGGACCTACGAGCAGTACTTC. Protein sequence: CASSHLPASSRTYEQYF.

The chain recombines TRBV27 with TRBJ2-7, with TRBD2 matching over 15 bases. J was trimmed by 2 bases and V by 5 bases; bases with no gene match: 7. Germline V gene lookup returns CDR1 MNHEY and CDR2 SMNVEV (reference sequence). This CDR3 has 17 amino acids. CDR3 coding DNA: TGTGCCAGCAGTCACCGACGGACTAGCGGGAGGGCCTACGAGCAGTACTTC. Translation gives CASSHRRTSGRAYEQYF.